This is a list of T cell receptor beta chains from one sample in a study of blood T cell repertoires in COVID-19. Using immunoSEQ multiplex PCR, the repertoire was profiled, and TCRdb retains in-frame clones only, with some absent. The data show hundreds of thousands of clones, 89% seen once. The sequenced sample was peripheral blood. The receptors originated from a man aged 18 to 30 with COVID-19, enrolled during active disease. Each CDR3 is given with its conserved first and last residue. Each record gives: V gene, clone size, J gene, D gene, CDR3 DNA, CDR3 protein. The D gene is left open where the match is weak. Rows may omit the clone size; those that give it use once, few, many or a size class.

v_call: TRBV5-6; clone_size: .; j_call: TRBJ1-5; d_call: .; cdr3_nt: TGTGCCAGCAGCCGATCTCAGGGTAGCAATCAGCCCCAGCATTTT; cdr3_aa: CASSRSQGSNQPQHF
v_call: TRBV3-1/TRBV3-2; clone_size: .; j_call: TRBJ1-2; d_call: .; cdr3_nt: TGTGCCAGCAGCCTCGTATCCCACAGGGTTAGAGGCTATGGCTACACCTTC; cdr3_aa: CASSLVSHRVRGYGYTF
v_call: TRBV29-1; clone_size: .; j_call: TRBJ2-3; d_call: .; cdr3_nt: TGCAGCGTTGAGGCATACAGCACAGATACGCAGTATTTT; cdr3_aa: CSVEAYSTDTQYF
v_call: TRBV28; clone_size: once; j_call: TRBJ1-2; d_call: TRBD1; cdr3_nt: TGTGCCAGCACCCAAGGACAGGGGCTCTATGGCTACACCTTC; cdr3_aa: CASTQGQGLYGYTF
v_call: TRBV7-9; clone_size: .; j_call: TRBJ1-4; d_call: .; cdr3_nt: TGTGCCAGCAGCTTATTGCCGGAGGGCGAAAAACTGTTTTTT; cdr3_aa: CASSLLPEGEKLFF
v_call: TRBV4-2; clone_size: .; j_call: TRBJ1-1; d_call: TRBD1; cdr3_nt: TGTGCCAGCAGCCACCGGCCGGGACAGGAAGCTTTCTTT; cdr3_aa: CASSHRPGQEAFF
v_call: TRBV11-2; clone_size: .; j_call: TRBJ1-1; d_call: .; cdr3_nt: TGTGCCAGCAGCGGGGGGGGTAAAGAAGCTTTCTTT; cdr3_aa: CASSGGGKEAFF
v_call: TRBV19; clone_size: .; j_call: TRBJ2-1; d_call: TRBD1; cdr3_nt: TGTGCCACCGCGGACAGGAGCTCCTACAATGAGCAGTTCTTC; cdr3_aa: CATADRSSYNEQFF
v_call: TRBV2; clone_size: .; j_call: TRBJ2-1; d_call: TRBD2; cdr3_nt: TGTGCCAGCAGTGAGGGACTAGCGGGAGGGAATGAGCAGTTCTTC; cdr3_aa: CASSEGLAGGNEQFF
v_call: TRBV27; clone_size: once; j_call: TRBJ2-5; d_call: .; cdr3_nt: TGTGCCAGCAGTCCCCTCCTCAGCCAAGAGACCCAGTACTTC; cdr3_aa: CASSPLLSQETQYF
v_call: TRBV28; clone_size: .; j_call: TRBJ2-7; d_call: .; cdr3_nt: TGTGCCAGCAGTTTATACCTAGGCGAGGGCGAGCAGTACTTC; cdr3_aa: CASSLYLGEGEQYF
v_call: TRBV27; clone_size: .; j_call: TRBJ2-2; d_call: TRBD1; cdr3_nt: TGTGCCAGTAGGAGGACAGGGCGCACCGGGGAGCTGTTTTTT; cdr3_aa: CASRRTGRTGELFF
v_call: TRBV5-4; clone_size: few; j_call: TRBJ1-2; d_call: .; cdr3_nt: TGTGCCAGCAGCGCCGGTGAAGTCTATGGCTACACCTTC; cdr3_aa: CASSAGEVYGYTF
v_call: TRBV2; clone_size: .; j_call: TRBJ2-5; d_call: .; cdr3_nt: TGTGCCAGCAGTGAGGGGCAGGGGAAGACCCAGTACTTC; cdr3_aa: CASSEGQGKTQYF
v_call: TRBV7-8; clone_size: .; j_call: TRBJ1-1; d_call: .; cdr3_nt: TGTGCCAGCAGCTTATCGACAGCGGGTGAAGCTTTCTTT; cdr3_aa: CASSLSTAGEAFF
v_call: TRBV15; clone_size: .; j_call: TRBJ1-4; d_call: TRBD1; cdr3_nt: TGTGCCACCAGCAGAGAGACAGGGCAGGAAAAACTGTTTTTT; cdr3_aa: CATSRETGQEKLFF
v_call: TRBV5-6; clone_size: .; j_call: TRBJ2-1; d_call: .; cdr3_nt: TGTGCCAGCAGCTTATTTAGGGGGGGCCCCTACAATGAGCAGTTCTTC; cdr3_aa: CASSLFRGGPYNEQFF
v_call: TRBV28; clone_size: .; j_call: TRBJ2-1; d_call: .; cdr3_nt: TGTGCCAGCAGGAAGCTAGACGGTTACAATGAGCAGTTCTTC; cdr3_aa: CASRKLDGYNEQFF
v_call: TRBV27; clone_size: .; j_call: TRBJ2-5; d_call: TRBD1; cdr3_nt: TGTGCCAGCAGAGGACAGGTTCAAGAGACCCAGTACTTC; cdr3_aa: CASRGQVQETQYF
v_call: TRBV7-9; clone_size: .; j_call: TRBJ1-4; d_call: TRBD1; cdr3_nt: TGTGCCAGCAGCCACCCGACAGGGCTTTGGGAAAAACTGTTTTTT; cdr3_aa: CASSHPTGLWEKLFF
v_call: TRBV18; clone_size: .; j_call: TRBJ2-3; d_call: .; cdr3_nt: TGTGCCAGCTCACCCAACACCGACACAGATACGCAGTATTTT; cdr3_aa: CASSPNTDTDTQYF
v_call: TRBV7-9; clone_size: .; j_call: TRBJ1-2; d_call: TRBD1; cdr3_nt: TGTGCCAGCAGTCTTGGGCAGGGGGTTGATGGCTACACCTTC; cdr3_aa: CASSLGQGVDGYTF
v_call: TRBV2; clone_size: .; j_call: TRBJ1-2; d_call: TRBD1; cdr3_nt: TGTGCCAGCACCAGACAGGGTATTGACTATGGCTACACCTTC; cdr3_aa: CASTRQGIDYGYTF